This T cell receptor (beta chain) was sequenced in a study of control samples from healthy donors and cancer patients. The CDR3 is 13 amino acids. V was shortened by 0 bases and J by 7 bases, with 10 bases between the two germline ends. Data came from immunoSEQ multiplex PCR; TCRdb stores just in-frame clones and leaves some out. The data show around 85,000 clones, around 90% seen once. The rearrangement uses TRBV5-3 and TRBJ1-2; D gene uncertain. TRBV5-3 is recorded as an ORF, its role being uncertain. The clonotype comes from a woman aged 55-70 years in good health. What was sequenced was blood. The chain's CDR3 is CARSLGRKAGYTF. The CDR3 DNA reads as TGTGCCAGAAGCTTGGGTCGGAAAGCTGGCTACACCTTC.